This T cell receptor beta chain comes out of a study of T cells in Graves' hyperthyroidism and ophthalmopathy. General study findings and limits: Peripheral blood also featured most of the thyroid clonotypes expanded above 0.001.

Among the patients, aged 18 to 65, hyperthyroidism was newly diagnosed and had lasted under 2 months. Pregnant or lactating patients were excluded, as were those with uncontrolled infection or other autoimmune disease. Amplification yielded TCR beta CDR3 regions, with RNA transcripts as the source. First-round RT-PCR of the TCR CDR3 relied on the HTBI primer set. TCRdb independently ran MiXCR on the multiplex PCR reads; one entry per CDR3 protein. The sample has about 580,000 distinct CDR3 sequences; approximately 44% are singletons. For this clonotype: Antigen unknown.

The CDR3 consists of 14 residues. Germline V CDR1 and CDR2: MGHDK, SYGVNS. V trimming: 3 bases; J trimming: 4 bases; junction bases outside the gene matches: 3. Sequenced material: peripheral blood or thyroid tissue (not recorded which). The chain joins TRBV25-1 to TRBJ2-5; 9 bases match TRBD1. This TCR came from a woman in her late teens or twenties with Graves' hyperthyroidism. The CDR3 reads CASSELTGGETQYF. In nucleotides, the CDR3 is TGTGCCAGCAGTGAGTTGACAGGGGGAGAGACCCAGTACTTC.